Given below is one TCR beta chain in context. The antigen is undetermined. The entry originates in a study of cytomegalovirus exposure and HLA in healthy donors. Study-wide points: There were reportedly fewer N-insertions in an Asian-associated ancestry cluster than the approximately 670-donor mean, in a later analysis. The authors later found most CMV-associated TCR beta chains appeared HLA-restricted. Generally TCR sequences proved uncommon, though certain public TCRs appeared in numerous donors.

CDR1 LNHDA and CDR2 SQIVND come from the germline V gene (reference sequence). Trimming took 5 bases from V and 4 from J; bases not matched to a gene: 14. The CDR3 is made up of 17 amino acids. PCR employed 60 Vbeta and 13 Jbeta primers. Assay used: immunoSEQ multiplex PCR; TCRdb lists only in-frame clones, some missing. The repertoire holds around 160,000 clones, with 77% as singletons. This chain uses TRBV19 with TRBJ2-5, with 9 positions matching TRBD1. This sequence was found in a man in his forties or fifties in good health and CMV-seropositive. Sequencing was performed on PBMCs. CDR3 loop: CASSPRGQGRSGETQYF. In nucleotides, the CDR3 is TGTGCCAGTAGTCCCCGGGGACAGGGTCGTAGTGGAGAGACCCAGTACTTC.